This TCR beta chain was captured in a study of OX40 agonist ivuxolimab in advanced cancers. Study results and limitations: Normalized expansion of T-cell clones was also low for some nonresponders. Fewer expanded clones were found on average in CD4+ than in CD8+ T cells.

With respect to this clone: Its target is not known.

Trimming left V 0 bases short and J 3 bases short, with 10 bases between. This CDR3 spans 15 amino acids. Per germline, CDR1 SGHRS and CDR2 YFSETQ. Profiling relied on immunoSEQ multiplex PCR, and the TCRdb table lists in-frame clones only, not all of them. This sample yields tens of thousands of clones, of which over 80% are seen a single time; under 0.65% belongs to the top ten. Source: CD4+ or CD8+ T cells sorted from blood, taken in a trial of the OX40 agonist ivuxolimab. This TCR was recovered from an adult with an advanced solid tumor such as melanoma, head and neck, liver or kidney cancer. The V and J genes are TRBV5-1 and TRBJ2-1; D might be TRBD1 or TRBD2, each matching 6 bases. The DNA of the CDR3 is TGCGCCAGCAGCTTGGCGGGGGCCCTCTACAATGAGCAGTTCTTC. Translated, it gives CASSLAGALYNEQFF.